One sample yielded the 24 T cell receptor beta chains listed below, sequenced in a study of cytomegalovirus exposure and HLA in healthy donors. PCR used 60 Vbeta primers and 13 Jbeta primers. Profiled with immunoSEQ multiplex PCR; TCRdb holds only in-frame clones, not every one. The repertoire table contains 75,000 to 95,000 clones. Source material: PBMCs. Source of these receptors: a woman aged 60-75 years in good health and CMV-seronegative.

The chain is built from TRBV7-9 and TRBJ2-5; 7 bases match TRBD2. The CDR3 spans 15 residues. Trimming at V came to 4 bases and at J to 4 bases, leaving 9 bases not matched to a gene. In germline, CDR1 is SEHNR, CDR2 FQNEAQ (reference sequence). The CDR3: CASSSSGASGETQYF. In nucleotides, the CDR3 is TGTGCCAGCAGCTCGAGCGGGGCATCGGGAGAGACCCAGTACTTC.

The gene calls are TRBV9 and TRBJ2-3, with TRBD2 as a possible D gene (6 bases). Trimming pared 7 bases from V and 0 bases from J, leaving 12 bases between. CDR1 is SGDLS and CDR2 is YYNGEE in the germline V gene. This CDR3 has 14 amino acids. In nucleotides, the CDR3 is TGTGCCAGCTCCCGGGAGTGGAGCACAGATACGCAGTATTTT. It yields the protein CASSREWSTDTQYF.

The chain couples TRBV6-1 to TRBJ1-2; D call uncertain. V was shortened by 1 base and J by 3 bases, with 9 bases between the two germline ends. Germline CDR1 is MNHNS and CDR2 is SASEGT. This CDR3 contains 14 residues. The CDR3 nucleotides read TGTGCCAGCAGTGAAGGGGCAGGCTACTATGGCTACACCTTC. Its protein is CASSEGAGYYGYTF.

The chain couples TRBV7-9 to TRBJ2-1, with 10 bases identical to TRBD2. V lost 1 base, J lost 5 bases, and 2 bases stayed unmatched. The length of the CDR3 is 15 residues. Germline CDR1 is SEHNR and CDR2 is FQNEAQ (reference sequence). The CDR3 spells CASSLGSGRNNEQFF. The CDR3 DNA is TGTGCCAGCAGCTTAGGTAGCGGGAGGAACAATGAGCAGTTCTTC. The full variable domain, rest sourced from reference TRBV7-9 and TRBJ2-1, is DTGVSQNPRHKITKRGQNVTFRCDPISEHNRLYWYRQTLGQGPEFLTYFQNEAQLEKSRLLSDRFSAERPKGSFSTLEIQRTEQGDSAMYLCASSLGSGRNNEQFFGPGTRLTVL.

This chain joins TRBV2 and TRBJ2-7, with 8 positions matching TRBD2. V dropped 6 bases and J dropped 0; count of bases not matched to a gene: 4. Germline lookup yields CDR1 SNHLY and CDR2 FYNNEI. CDR3 size: 14 residues. In DNA form, the CDR3 reads TGTGCCAGCAGGTCGGGGGGGAGCTCCTACGAGCAGTACTTC. This codes for CASRSGGSSYEQYF.

The chain links TRBV18 to TRBJ2-3; 10 nucleotides match TRBD2. After removal of 3 bases from V and 6 bases from J, the junction contained 9 bases not matched to a gene. Per the germline V gene, CDR1 is KGHSH and CDR2 is LQKENI. The CDR3 sequence is 16 residues long. CDR3 sequence reads: CASSPLTSGESDTQYF. Written as DNA, the CDR3 is TGTGCCAGCTCACCTCTAACTAGCGGGGAATCGGATACGCAGTATTTT.

For this clone: Relative to the germline gene, one junction end is altered; a read error may explain this. The sample carries other DNA sequences with the same CDR3. This chain links TRBV10-1 with TRBJ2-1; 15 nucleotides match TRBD2. The CDR3 loop spans 22 amino acids. CDR1 is WNHNN and CDR2 is SYGVQD in the germline V gene (reference sequence). The chain's CDR3 is CASSGSALGTSGRQTGRYEQFF. CDR3 DNA sequence: TGCGCTAGCAGTGGAAGTGCCTTAGGGACTAGCGGGAGGCAGACAGGTAGGTATGAGCAGTTCTTC.

The chain combines TRBV19 with TRBJ2-5; 11 bases map to TRBD1. Trimming cost V 5 bases and J 11 bases; bases outside gene matches: 10. Germline V gene lookup returns CDR1 LNHDA and CDR2 SQIVND (reference sequence). The CDR3 has 14 amino acids. The CDR3 DNA reads TGTGCCAGTAGTCCAGGACAGGGGGCGAGGGAGCAGTACTTC. It codes for CASSPGQGAREQYF.

The V call is TRBV4-3, the J call TRBJ1-2; D unresolved. Germline assignment: CDR1 LGHNA and CDR2 YSLEER. Deletions cut 1 base from V and 1 base from J, with 22 bases between. This CDR3 contains 19 residues. The CDR3 DNA reads TGCGCCAGCAGCCAAGGAATTAAGTGGAGGGAAGAGGTTAACTATGGCTACACCTTC. Translated, it gives CASSQGIKWREEVNYGYTF.

The chain is built from TRBV28 and TRBJ2-7; perhaps TRBD2 as D (6 bases). Trimming took off 5 bases at V and 0 bases at J, with 20 bases between the two ends. The length of the CDR3 is 17 residues. The germline V gene has CDR1 MDHEN and CDR2 SYDVKM. The CDR3 reads CASSPRGRGFSSYEQYF. CDR3 DNA sequence: TGTGCCAGCAGTCCCCGGGGCCGGGGGTTTAGCTCCTACGAGCAGTACTTC.

This chain uses TRBV13 with TRBJ2-2; D call uncertain. Trimming stripped 0 bases from V and 7 bases from J, with 6 bases between. This CDR3 spans 13 amino acids. In germline, CDR1 is PRHDT, CDR2 FYEKMQ (reference sequence). DNA for the CDR3: TGTGCCAGCAGCTTAGGTTCAGGCGGGGAGCTGTTTTTT. Its protein product is CASSLGSGGELFF. The whole variable domain, filled in from reference TRBV13 and TRBJ2-2, reads AAGVIQSPRHLIKEKRETATLKCYPIPRHDTVYWYQQGPGQDPQFLISFYEKMQSDKGSIPDRFSAQQFSDYHSELNMSSLELGDSALYFCASSLGSGGELFFGEGSRLTVL.

This chain connects TRBV27 to TRBJ2-2; D gene ambiguous. V gave up 0 bases and J gave up 6 bases, with 8 bases separating them. The CDR3 contains 14 residues. The V gene's germline CDR1 is MNHEY and CDR2 SMNVEV (reference sequence). The CDR3 coding sequence is TGTGCCAGCAGTTTATCTGGGCCCCCCGGGGAGCTGTTTTTT. Translating it yields CASSLSGPPGELFF.

The rearrangement joins TRBV7-2 to TRBJ1-4, with 7 positions matching TRBD1. J was trimmed by 4 bases and V by 5 bases; bases with no gene match: 7. Germline-derived CDR1 and CDR2 are SGHTA and FQGNSA. The CDR3 has 15 amino acids. The CDR3 nucleotides are TGTGCCAGCAGCGTACGGACAGGCGGTAATGAAAAACTGTTTTTT. Protein: CASSVRTGGNEKLFF.

V and J are TRBV28 and TRBJ1-4; 9 bases line up with TRBD1. The J segment lost 8 bases and the V segment lost 5 bases, leaving 6 bases of the junction unmatched. The CDR3 is 14 residues long. The V gene's germline CDR1 is MDHEN and CDR2 SYDVKM. This CDR3 reads CASSAGTGFEKLFF. CDR3 DNA sequence: TGTGCCAGCAGTGCCGGGACAGGGTTCGAAAAACTGTTTTTT.

The rearrangement uses TRBV15 and TRBJ2-3; 8 nucleotides agree with TRBD1. V trimming: 2 bases; J trimming: 2 bases; junction bases outside the gene matches: 3. Germline V gene lookup returns CDR1 LNHNV and CDR2 YYDKDF (reference sequence). The CDR3 is 15 amino acids. The CDR3 loop is CATSRRTGSTDTQYF. The CDR3 coding sequence is TGTGCCACCAGCAGACGGACAGGGTCCACAGATACGCAGTATTTT. Full variable domain (remainder filled in from reference TRBV15 and TRBJ2-3): DAMVIQNPRYQVTQFGKPVTLSCSQTLNHNVMYWYQQKSSQAPKLLFHYYDKDFNNEADTPDNFQSRRPNTSFCFLDIRSPGLGDTAMYLCATSRRTGSTDTQYFGPGTRLTVL.

The chain uses TRBV6-1 and TRBJ2-7; 8 bases match TRBD1. CDR3 length: 13 amino acids. Germline CDR1 and CDR2: MNHNS and SASEGT. V lost 8 bases, J lost 5 bases, and 8 bases stayed unmatched. CDR3 DNA sequence: TGTGCCAGCGTGACAGGGGTGAAAGACGAGCAGTACTTC. Amino acid sequence: CASVTGVKDEQYF.

The V call is TRBV19, the J call TRBJ2-7, with D perhaps TRBD2 (6 bases). V was trimmed by 4 bases and J by 2 bases, leaving 21 bases between them. The germline V gene has CDR1 LNHDA and CDR2 SQIVND (reference sequence). This CDR3 has 17 amino acids. CDR3 coding DNA: TGTGCCAGTAGTAATGCCCTGCCGGGAGAGCCAGCCTACGAGCAGTACTTC. Amino acids: CASSNALPGEPAYEQYF.

The chain recombines TRBV28 with TRBJ2-7, with D possibly TRBD1 on 5 matching bases. Germline values: CDR1 MDHEN, CDR2 SYDVKM. There are 14 residues in the CDR3. Trimming shortened V by 5 bases and J by 6 bases, and 17 bases separated the two germline ends. CDR3 amino acids: CASSIRQGLGEQYF. The CDR3 DNA is TGTGCCAGCAGTATCAGGCAGGGATTGGGCGAGCAGTACTTC.

The chain recombines TRBV6-6 with TRBJ2-1; the D gene is possibly TRBD1 (6 bases). With 1 base removed from V and 11 bases from J, the gap between germline ends came to 15 bases. Germline CDR1 and CDR2: MNHNY and SVGAGI (reference sequence). The CDR3 totals 14 residues. The DNA for the CDR3 is TGTGCCAGCAGTTACTTAACAGCCGGGACAAAGCAGTTCTTC. Residues: CASSYLTAGTKQFF.

The V gene is TRBV15, the J gene TRBJ1-5; tentative D call: TRBD1 (5 bases). CDR3 length equals 16 residues. CDR1 and CDR2 (germline): LNHNV, YYDKDF (reference sequence). Trimming shortened V by 0 bases and J by 3 bases, and 12 bases separated the two germline ends. CDR3 region: CATSRDVAGNNQPQHF. As DNA, the CDR3 is TGTGCCACCAGCAGAGATGTAGCAGGGAACAATCAGCCCCAGCATTTT.

The rearrangement uses TRBV29-1 and TRBJ2-2; 8 nucleotides line up with TRBD2. The CDR3 contains 14 residues. Germline CDR1 reads SQVTM; CDR2 reads ANQGSEA. J was trimmed by 5 bases and V by 5 bases; bases with no gene match: 7. The CDR3 is CSVLGLGFTGELFF. The DNA for the CDR3 is TGCAGCGTTCTGGGACTAGGGTTTACCGGGGAGCTGTTTTTT.

The CDR3 spells CASSSGFETQYF. CDR3 DNA: TGTGCCAGCAGCTCAGGATTCGAGACCCAGTACTTC. The chain uses TRBV11-2 and TRBJ2-5; no clear D. The germline V gene encodes CDR1 SGHAT and CDR2 FQNNGV. The CDR3 runs to 12 residues. The V gene lost 4 bases and the J gene lost 5 bases, with 8 bases spanning the gap.

The rearrangement uses TRBV5-1 and TRBJ2-1; weak D call: TRBD1 (5 bases). V was pared by 1 base and J by 7 bases, with 15 bases between. There are 15 residues in the CDR3. Germline CDR1 reads SGHRS; CDR2 reads YFSETQ. CDR3 amino acids: CASSLFKGAGNEQFF. The CDR3 nucleotides read TGCGCCAGCAGCTTGTTTAAAGGGGCAGGTAATGAGCAGTTCTTC. The full variable domain, its missing parts supplied by reference TRBV5-1 and TRBJ2-1, is KAGVTQTPRYLIKTRGQQVTLSCSPISGHRSVSWYQQTPGQGLQFLFEYFSETQRNKGNFPGRFSGRQFSNSRSEMNVSTLELGDSALYLCASSLFKGAGNEQFFGPGTRLTVL.

CDR3 coding DNA: TGTGCCAGCACCCTCCCGGAGAAGCGGGATTATACGCAGTATTTT. The encoded protein is CASTLPEKRDYTQYF. The J gene is TRBJ2-3, the V gene TRBV7-2; 7 positions match TRBD2. Trimming cost V 7 bases and J 7 bases; bases outside gene matches: 14. The CDR3 totals 15 residues. The V gene's germline CDR1 is SGHTA and CDR2 FQGNSA.